This entry features one T cell receptor beta chain sequence. This clone was seen more than once but under ten times. Which antigen it targets is not known. The record has no base qualities; no much larger clone is one base away. V was cut back by 3 bases and J by 5 bases, leaving a gap of 22 bases between them. Measured from the cysteine to the phenylalanine, the CDR3 is 17 residues long. Only the CDR3 region is kept as DNA, spanning 51 bases read in frame from base 1. The method was the immunoSEQ multiplex PCR assay. A mixture of 60 forward primers for TCR Vbeta segments and 13 reverse primers for TCR Jbeta segments was used in the multiplex PCR. The CDR3 region of rearranged TCR beta genes was amplified from genomic DNA with a multiplex PCR assay. The Illumina HiSeq System was used to sequence the amplified TCR beta libraries as 87-base-pair reads. The authors' pipeline ran thus. In a later analysis, 77 million or so unique TCR beta chains were counted across the approximately 640 repertoires, and some 10 million of these chains were shared by at least two donors. Raw reads were error-corrected and collapsed into unique sequences with a nearest-neighbor algorithm that merged closely related sequences to remove PCR and sequencing errors. CDR3 sequences were aligned to IMGT reference sequences to assign V, D and J gene segments. For a sequence to be retained, a match of at least six nucleotides to both a V gene segment and a J gene segment was required. A rearrangement counted as productive if the CDR3 had no stop codons and remained in frame with V and J, and every other rearrangement counted as non-productive. CDR3 was defined according to IMGT convention as the region running from the second conserved V-encoded cysteine to the conserved J-encoded phenylalanine. The earlier analysis of roughly 590 of the donors excluded any sequence lacking an unambiguous match to a single V gene segment. In an earlier analysis of almost 600 of the donors, a V segment was called functional when productive rearrangements were above 56.7%, and segregating when the standard deviation between donors exceeded 5%. A statistical classification framework was developed to diagnose cytomegalovirus status using the catalog of TCR beta chain sequences. In a later analysis, V and J genes were assigned by comparing TCR nucleotide sequences against IMGT/GENE-DB human TR gene sequences. The TCRdist pipeline was used in a later analysis to assign CDR3 sequences and most-parsimonious VDJ recombination scenarios. In a later analysis, every TCR beta chain was defined by the combination of its CDR3 amino acid sequence and its V-gene family, and reads without a unique V-gene family were dropped. To address suspected cross-contamination and a sequencing artifact, a later analysis removed roughly 580 highly shared, low-generation-probability nucleotide sequences. In a later analysis, a clonal expansion index was calculated for each public chain from normalized within-repertoire ranks of inferred template counts. In a later analysis, generation probabilities were computed using a VDJ recombination model fitted to out-of-frame rearrangements, and the results were checked against IGoR. A later analysis scored TCR-TCR, TCR-HLA and TCR-CMV co-occurrence with hypergeometric tests, applying a repertoire-size bias correction to TCR pairs. False discovery rates were estimated in a later analysis by permuting HLA or CMV assignments 20 times. In a later analysis, co-occurring TCRs were grouped using DBSCAN, and TCRdist sequence similarity was added for clustering within HLA-allele-positive subsets. Repertoires with fewer than 30,000 or more than 120,000 public chains were left out of co-occurrence clustering, as were several repertoires with anomalous nucleotide sharing. This is the immuneACCESS table as TCRdb keeps it, with only in-frame sequences that have V and J called. A part of the clones is gone; compared with another copy, unresolved V genes explain less than half, and the rest is unexplained. D and trimming come from the DNA, and the V and J calls and clone size come from that table. The sample yields some 130,000 clones; more than 70% were counted once. Jointly, the top ten make up over 3% of the sample.

The data were taken from a study of cytomegalovirus exposure and HLA in healthy donors (dated by TCRdb to about 2017). For the study in its entirety: According to an earlier analysis of around 600 of the donors, roughly 180 million T cells yielded 117 million unique TCR beta sequences and about 300 Gb of sequence data. Along with the approximately 700-subject first cohort, a separate validation cohort of around 110 different subjects was used. The study profiled the T cell repertoires of 550 to 700 subjects by immunosequencing and related them to cytomegalovirus serostatus. Among 300 to 500 genotyped donors of the cohort, an average of approximately 240,000 unique TCR beta nucleotide sequences was sequenced per donor, of which 15% to 20% were non-productive. In an earlier analysis of 550 to 700 of the donors, high-throughput TCR beta sequencing was used to judge whether each TCR beta V gene segment behaved as functional or pseudogenic. Several DR-DQ haplotypes were treated as single units for association and clustering because of strong linkage in the cohort. The later analysis used no new phenotypic data to find candidate immune exposures, relying instead on TCR beta sequences and their occurrence across donors. High-throughput TCR immunosequencing, statistical association of individual TCRs with disease status, and machine learning were combined to predict cytomegalovirus infection status. Roughly 300 gigabases of sequencing data and roughly 80 million unique TCR sequences made up an early release that covered roughly 670 HLA-typed donors. Typing coverage varied by locus: roughly 620-630 donors for A, B, C, DRB1 and DQB1; around 560 for DQA1; over 600 for DPA1; approximately 490 for DPB1. Of the roughly 420 genotyped donors, approximately 81% were placed in the genetic ancestry cluster associated with self-reported Caucasian donors. Class I and class II HLA loci were covered by the typing at four-digit resolution. A later genetic analysis used genome-wide SNP genotypes for 398 of the 666 donors, treating that subset as a discovery cohort. The aim of the study was to test whether cataloging public T cell receptors could identify signatures of past pathogen exposure. Donor age, sex, ethnicity and CMV serostatus were compiled alongside the repertoire data. Every repertoire in the discovery cohort had been generated on one and the same sequencing platform. A later analysis re-analyzed previously published TCR beta repertoires from 666 donors and added high-resolution HLA genotyping to study TCR occurrence patterns.

General study outcomes and caveats: Some 16 rarely observed V segments, including chromosome 9 orphons, were excluded from the earlier analysis of several hundred of the donors because counts were too low. The 87-base-pair reads could not distinguish some IMGT-functional V segments, including TRBV6-2 and TRBV6-3, so those segments were excluded. Because some donors lacked HLA typing at each locus, the association tests relied only on the typed subset. A later analysis reported that several top co-occurrence clusters appeared linked to parvovirus B19, influenza, CMV and Epstein-Barr virus. A further reported finding was that TCR beta sequences accurately predicted the HLA-A and HLA-B alleles for most subjects in the first cohort. The presence/absence analyses assumed that sequencing depth was roughly uniform across donors, and that assumption may not be true. Linkage disequilibrium might explain the correlated functional status among segregating V segments, but an unknown experimental factor could not be ruled out. In the study, some 160 TCR beta chains were listed as associated with cytomegalovirus. In a later analysis, HLA-associated TCR beta chains showed more clonal expansion and lower generation probabilities than non-associated chains that were equally common. An earlier analysis of approximately 530 of the donors showed that most TCR beta V segments appeared in productive rearrangements either about 90% or about 30% of the time, which broadly matched IMGT annotations. CMV serostatus was the only immune exposure information available for the cohort. A cluster of highly shared sequence variants was judged likely to be a technical artifact of the sequencing pipeline. It was suggested by the authors that the approach could potentially be generalized to other disease states and immunological phenotypes. While some public TCRs were present in many individuals, most TCR sequences turned up only very rarely across donors. Assigning TCR associations to individual alleles was difficult when HLA alleles, especially DR and DQ, strongly co-occurred. This cohort had only TCR beta chains sequenced, and the lack of alpha or paired-chain data limited which features could be detected. A later analysis found that most CMV-associated TCR beta chains appeared HLA-restricted, with HLA associations seemingly driven largely by CMV exposure. Three of the identified cytomegalovirus-associated TCR beta chains were confirmed in vitro to be specific for cytomegalovirus antigens. Specific HLA alleles were associated with 15,000 to 20,000 TCR beta sequences at a false discovery rate of 0.05 in a later analysis. According to a later genetic analysis, donors in an Asian-associated ancestry cluster had fewer N-insertions in productive TCRs than the roughly 670-donor mean. A later analysis found that TCR association rates varied across HLA loci, with DRB1 alleles showing the most associated TCRs and HLA-C alleles the fewest. Cytomegalovirus status was reported to be diagnosed by the classifier with high specificity and sensitivity in both the original and validation cohorts. A later genetic analysis associated a missense DCLRE1C variant with V-gene and J-gene trimming of TCR beta chains, and an independent cohort replicated the association.

The cohort was made up of 650 to 700 healthy bone marrow donors. At the time of sampling, every cohort member was nominally healthy, though immune exposures that went unrecorded were likely present. The donor tested CMV seronegative and was one of the 352 seronegative cohort members. A peripheral blood sample was collected from each donor, and TCR beta sequencing was performed on peripheral blood mononuclear cells. The Qiagen DNeasy Blood Extraction Kit was used to extract genomic DNA from the blood cell samples. The sequenced sample was PBMCs. The chain uses TRBV23-1 and TRBJ1-2; the D gene is perhaps TRBD1, on 6 matching bases. TRBV23-1 is given ORF status, its function remaining uncertain. The source is a man in his forties in good health and CMV-seronegative. The nucleotide sequence reads as follows: TGCGCCAGCAGTCACCCGGAGGGTAGGGGGGAGGGGTATGGCTACACCTTC. It codes for CASSHPEGRGEGYGYTF.